A selection of T cell receptor beta chains follows, all from one sample in a study of cytomegalovirus exposure and HLA in healthy donors. The assay was immunoSEQ multiplex PCR, and TCRdb's table has in-frame clones only and misses some. Of 150,000 or so clones listed, 80% to 90% were seen once; the top ten hold about 9.3%. The sample consisted of PBMCs. These receptors came from a man in his late teens or twenties in good health and CMV-seropositive. CDR3s include the opening cysteine and the closing phenylalanine or tryptophan. Fields, in order: CDR3 DNA, CDR3 protein, D gene, J gene, V gene, clone size. D genes are given only for firm matches. The size field is filled for only some rows; it gives once, few, many or a size class.

CDR3nt: TGCAGCGTTAGTGACAGGGGGACCTACGAGCAGTACTTC
CDR3aa: CSVSDRGTYEQYF
d_gene: TRBD1
j_gene: TRBJ2-7
v_gene: TRBV29-1
abundance: .

CDR3nt: TGTGCTAGTGGTTTGGGGGGGAAAGGGGGGGTCCTTAACACAGATACGCAGTATTTT
CDR3aa: CASGLGGKGGVLNTDTQYF
d_gene: .
j_gene: TRBJ2-3
v_gene: TRBV12-5
abundance: once

CDR3nt: TGCAGCGTTCTTCGAAGCGGGGTAAACGGGGAGCTGTTTTTT
CDR3aa: CSVLRSGVNGELFF
d_gene: TRBD2
j_gene: TRBJ2-2
v_gene: TRBV29-1
abundance: few

CDR3nt: TGCGCCAGCAGCGGACAGGGAACTGAAGCTTTCTTT
CDR3aa: CASSGQGTEAFF
d_gene: TRBD1
j_gene: TRBJ1-1
v_gene: TRBV10-1
abundance: .

CDR3nt: TGTGCCAGCACCCGGACTAGTACGCCCGGGGAGCTGTTTTTT
CDR3aa: CASTRTSTPGELFF
d_gene: TRBD2
j_gene: TRBJ2-2
v_gene: TRBV6-5
abundance: .

CDR3nt: TGTGCCAGCAGCTCCTCCGGGACAGTTTACGAGCAGTACTTC
CDR3aa: CASSSSGTVYEQYF
d_gene: TRBD1
j_gene: TRBJ2-7
v_gene: TRBV7-9
abundance: .

CDR3nt: TGTGCCAGCAGACTAGCGCGCGGGACGCAGTATTTT
CDR3aa: CASRLARGTQYF
d_gene: TRBD2
j_gene: TRBJ2-3
v_gene: TRBV19
abundance: .

CDR3nt: TGTGCCAGCAGCTCTAGCGGGGGACCCTACAATGAGCAGTTCTTC
CDR3aa: CASSSSGGPYNEQFF
d_gene: TRBD2
j_gene: TRBJ2-1
v_gene: TRBV2
abundance: once

CDR3nt: TGTGCCAGCAGTTTATCGAAGGGACAGGGGGCGTATAACTATGGCTACACCTTC
CDR3aa: CASSLSKGQGAYNYGYTF
d_gene: TRBD1
j_gene: TRBJ1-2
v_gene: TRBV27
abundance: .

CDR3nt: TGTGCCAGCAGCACCCCCCTGACAGGGTGGGACAATTCACCCCTCCACTTT
CDR3aa: CASSTPLTGWDNSPLHF
d_gene: TRBD1
j_gene: TRBJ1-6
v_gene: TRBV28
abundance: .

CDR3nt: TGTGCCAGCAGCTTACGGGACAGGAATAATTCACCCCTCCACTTT
CDR3aa: CASSLRDRNNSPLHF
d_gene: TRBD1
j_gene: TRBJ1-6
v_gene: TRBV5-4
abundance: once

CDR3nt: TGTGCCAGCTCACCTGGACAGGCTCGCTCTGGAAACACCATATATTTT
CDR3aa: CASSPGQARSGNTIYF
d_gene: TRBD1
j_gene: TRBJ1-3
v_gene: TRBV18
abundance: .

CDR3nt: TGTGCCAGCAGCCCAGGGGGAGGTACGCAGTATTTT
CDR3aa: CASSPGGGTQYF
d_gene: .
j_gene: TRBJ2-3
v_gene: TRBV7-2
abundance: once

CDR3nt: TGTGCCAGCCGCAGTGATAGCAATCAGCCCCAGCATTTT
CDR3aa: CASRSDSNQPQHF
d_gene: .
j_gene: TRBJ1-5
v_gene: TRBV2
abundance: .

CDR3nt: TGTGCCTGGGTGGTTACGGTGAACACTGAAGCTTTCTTT
CDR3aa: CAWVVTVNTEAFF
d_gene: .
j_gene: TRBJ1-1
v_gene: TRBV30
abundance: once

CDR3nt: TGTGCCAGCAGTTACTCCCTGGGGCGGATCGACACTGAAGCTTTCTTT
CDR3aa: CASSYSLGRIDTEAFF
d_gene: .
j_gene: TRBJ1-1
v_gene: TRBV6-5
abundance: .

CDR3nt: TGCGCCAGGAGTCACAGGGGACTGTACAATCAGCCCCAGCATTTT
CDR3aa: CARSHRGLYNQPQHF
d_gene: TRBD1
j_gene: TRBJ1-5
v_gene: TRBV10-1
abundance: few

CDR3nt: TGTGCCAGCAGTATCCGACAGGGTCGAGTGGAGACCCAGTACTTC
CDR3aa: CASSIRQGRVETQYF
d_gene: TRBD1
j_gene: TRBJ2-5
v_gene: TRBV28
abundance: .

CDR3nt: TGCAGCGTTGTGGGAGCCGGGACATTTAATGAAAAACTGTTTTTT
CDR3aa: CSVVGAGTFNEKLFF
d_gene: .
j_gene: TRBJ1-4
v_gene: TRBV29-1
abundance: .

CDR3nt: TGTGCCAGCAGCCCACGGGGACCCCTCCACTTT
CDR3aa: CASSPRGPLHF
d_gene: .
j_gene: TRBJ1-6
v_gene: TRBV2
abundance: .

CDR3nt: TGCGCCAGCACCCCCTCCCGGGTCGGGAACACCGGGGAGCTGTTTTTT
CDR3aa: CASTPSRVGNTGELFF
d_gene: .
j_gene: TRBJ2-2
v_gene: TRBV5-1
abundance: .

CDR3nt: TGTGCTAGTGGCCCTTCGAGAGGGCCTAACTATGGCTACACCTTC
CDR3aa: CASGPSRGPNYGYTF
d_gene: .
j_gene: TRBJ1-2
v_gene: TRBV12-5
abundance: .

CDR3nt: TGTGCCAGCTCATCCATGACAGGCCAAGAGACCCAGTACTTC
CDR3aa: CASSSMTGQETQYF
d_gene: .
j_gene: TRBJ2-5
v_gene: TRBV18
abundance: .

CDR3nt: TGTGCCAGCAGCTCCATCGGCGGCGGGGCTGTGGAGACCCAGTACTTC
CDR3aa: CASSSIGGGAVETQYF
d_gene: .
j_gene: TRBJ2-5
v_gene: TRBV7-2
abundance: .

CDR3nt: TGTGCCAGTAGTACACAACAGGGCTTCGCTTCACCCCTCCACTTT
CDR3aa: CASSTQQGFASPLHF
d_gene: .
j_gene: TRBJ1-6
v_gene: TRBV19
abundance: .

CDR3nt: TGTGCCAGCAGCACAGGGAGAGTCACTGAAGCTTTCTTT
CDR3aa: CASSTGRVTEAFF
d_gene: .
j_gene: TRBJ1-1
v_gene: TRBV27
abundance: .

CDR3nt: TGTGCCAGCAGCGTAGCGGGGGGGCCCTCAGATACGCAGTATTTT
CDR3aa: CASSVAGGPSDTQYF
d_gene: TRBD2
j_gene: TRBJ2-3
v_gene: TRBV9
abundance: .

CDR3nt: TGTGCCAGTAGCCGACCAGGGGTGGAAGCTTTCTTT
CDR3aa: CASSRPGVEAFF
d_gene: .
j_gene: TRBJ1-1
v_gene: TRBV6-5
abundance: .

CDR3nt: TGCAGCGTTGAACCATCCTCTTTTGGGACAGGGGTTTGGGACACTGAAGCTTTCTTT
CDR3aa: CSVEPSSFGTGVWDTEAFF
d_gene: TRBD1
j_gene: TRBJ1-1
v_gene: TRBV29-1
abundance: .

CDR3nt: TGTGCCACCAGCAGAGAGCTATTTGGCGAGCAGTACTTC
CDR3aa: CATSRELFGEQYF
d_gene: .
j_gene: TRBJ2-7
v_gene: TRBV15
abundance: .

CDR3nt: TGCGCCAGCAGCCAGTTAGCGGGGGCCTTCACAGATACGCAGTATTTT
CDR3aa: CASSQLAGAFTDTQYF
d_gene: TRBD2
j_gene: TRBJ2-3
v_gene: TRBV4-3
abundance: .

CDR3nt: TGCGCCAGCAGCCAAGCGACAGGGGACTATGGCTACACCTTC
CDR3aa: CASSQATGDYGYTF
d_gene: TRBD1
j_gene: TRBJ1-2
v_gene: TRBV4-3
abundance: few

CDR3nt: TGTGCCATCACAGCCGGGACAGGGACCTACAATGAGCAGTTCTTC
CDR3aa: CAITAGTGTYNEQFF
d_gene: TRBD1
j_gene: TRBJ2-1
v_gene: TRBV7-9
abundance: .

CDR3nt: TGTGCCAGCAGCTCAACGTCGGTAGGCAACAGGGGGATCTATGGCTACACCTTC
CDR3aa: CASSSTSVGNRGIYGYTF
d_gene: TRBD1
j_gene: TRBJ1-2
v_gene: TRBV7-8
abundance: once

CDR3nt: TGTGCCAGCAGCCGGTCCGGACGGGGCCGGAGGGACAATGAGCAGTTCTTC
CDR3aa: CASSRSGRGRRDNEQFF
d_gene: .
j_gene: TRBJ2-1
v_gene: TRBV7-8
abundance: .

CDR3nt: TGTGCCAGCAGCCCACAGGGCCTGAACACTGAAGCTTTCTTT
CDR3aa: CASSPQGLNTEAFF
d_gene: .
j_gene: TRBJ1-1
v_gene: TRBV14
abundance: .

CDR3nt: TGTGCCAGCTCAAAACGGGACATAACCTACGAGCAGTACTTC
CDR3aa: CASSKRDITYEQYF
d_gene: .
j_gene: TRBJ2-7
v_gene: TRBV18
abundance: .

CDR3nt: TGTGCCAGCAGTTTTCGAGCGGGGGGGCCGGGCGAGCAGTACTTC
CDR3aa: CASSFRAGGPGEQYF
d_gene: TRBD2
j_gene: TRBJ2-7
v_gene: TRBV27
abundance: .

CDR3nt: TGTGCCAGTACACCTACAGGGACCGCTGAAGCTTTCTTT
CDR3aa: CASTPTGTAEAFF
d_gene: .
j_gene: TRBJ1-1
v_gene: TRBV19
abundance: few

CDR3nt: TGTGCCAGCAGCTCAGGGGGCCCTAGCTCTGGAAACACCATATATTTT
CDR3aa: CASSSGGPSSGNTIYF
d_gene: TRBD1
j_gene: TRBJ1-3
v_gene: TRBV7-2
abundance: .

CDR3nt: TGTGCCAGCAGCAACAGGGGTGGACAGCCCCAGCATTTT
CDR3aa: CASSNRGGQPQHF
d_gene: TRBD1
j_gene: TRBJ1-5
v_gene: TRBV6-6
abundance: few

CDR3nt: TGCGCCACCCGTGGACAGGACATGAACACTGAAGCTTTCTTT
CDR3aa: CATRGQDMNTEAFF
d_gene: TRBD1
j_gene: TRBJ1-1
v_gene: TRBV5-1
abundance: .

CDR3nt: TGCGCCAGCAGCCAAGCCGAGAGAAACTATGGCTACACCTTC
CDR3aa: CASSQAERNYGYTF
d_gene: .
j_gene: TRBJ1-2
v_gene: TRBV4-1
abundance: few

CDR3nt: TGTGCCAGCAGCTTAGCAAATGTGGGCAGCTCGTCCCAGTACTTC
CDR3aa: CASSLANVGSSSQYF
d_gene: .
j_gene: TRBJ2-5
v_gene: TRBV7-8
abundance: .

CDR3nt: TGTGCCAGCAGCTTATCGGGATCGGGTGGCTACACCTTC
CDR3aa: CASSLSGSGGYTF
d_gene: .
j_gene: TRBJ1-2
v_gene: TRBV5-8
abundance: .

CDR3nt: TGTGCCATCAGCACAACCCCCATCAATGAGCAGTTCTTC
CDR3aa: CAISTTPINEQFF
d_gene: .
j_gene: TRBJ2-1
v_gene: TRBV10-3
abundance: .

CDR3nt: TGTGCCAGTAGCATTTCCGACAGGATCGGGTCGCTGTTTTTT
CDR3aa: CASSISDRIGSLFF
d_gene: .
j_gene: TRBJ1-4
v_gene: TRBV19
abundance: .

CDR3nt: TGCAGCGTTGAGGTCCCCCGGGAGAGCGACACTGAAGCTTTCTTT
CDR3aa: CSVEVPRESDTEAFF
d_gene: .
j_gene: TRBJ1-1
v_gene: TRBV29-1
abundance: few

CDR3nt: TGTGCCTGGAAGGACAGCCACTATGGCTACACCTTC
CDR3aa: CAWKDSHYGYTF
d_gene: .
j_gene: TRBJ1-2
v_gene: TRBV30
abundance: .

CDR3nt: TGTGCCAGCAGCGCGGCGGGACGGGAAGAGACCCAGTACTTC
CDR3aa: CASSAAGREETQYF
d_gene: .
j_gene: TRBJ2-5
v_gene: TRBV5-4
abundance: .

CDR3nt: TGCGCCAGCAGCTTGGCACCGGGTGGGGAGCAGTACTTC
CDR3aa: CASSLAPGGEQYF
d_gene: .
j_gene: TRBJ2-7
v_gene: TRBV5-1
abundance: .

CDR3nt: TGTGCCTGGAGTACCCCCCGGGGGGTGGACACTGAAGCTTTCTTT
CDR3aa: CAWSTPRGVDTEAFF
d_gene: .
j_gene: TRBJ1-1
v_gene: TRBV30
abundance: .

CDR3nt: TGTGCCAGCGCCCCGTGGACTAGCGGGGGGGCAGATACGCAGTATTTT
CDR3aa: CASAPWTSGGADTQYF
d_gene: TRBD2
j_gene: TRBJ2-3
v_gene: TRBV9
abundance: .